Each of the 29 T cell receptor beta chains below was sequenced from the same sample in a study of T cell responses to AZD1222 COVID-19 vaccine. The data were produced by immunoSEQ multiplex PCR, yet TCRdb's version contains in-frame clones alone and is incomplete. The sample has approximately 100,000 clones, 70% to 90% seen once. This specimen was peripheral blood, taken on day 0 of AZD1222 vaccination. These receptors all stem from an adult in good health.

This sequence joins TRBV6-4 and TRBJ2-1; 8 nucleotides line up with TRBD2. Trimming removed 4 bases from V and 8 bases from J; junction bases left unmatched: 4. The germline V gene has CDR1 MRHNA and CDR2 SNTAGT. The CDR3 is 13 amino acids. Here the CDR3 DNA reads TGTGCCAGCAGTGGTAGCGGGGTGGATGAGCAGTTCTTC. Amino acid sequence: CASSGSGVDEQFF.

The chain uses TRBV6-5 and TRBJ2-2; 7 bases fit TRBD2. The germline CDR1 and CDR2 sequences are MNHEY and SVGAGI. The junction had 6 bases not matched to a gene; V was cut back by 9 bases and J by 2 bases. This CDR3 has 14 amino acids. CDR3 nucleotides: TGTGCCAGGTCGACGGGGGGTAACACCGGGGAGCTGTTTTTT. It translates to CARSTGGNTGELFF.

Notes on this clone: At one boundary the junction diverges from the germline segment, which might be a read error. The chain is built from TRBV3-1 (or the pseudogene TRBV3-2) and TRBJ2-5; 9 bases fit TRBD2. Germline V gene data show CDR1 as LGHDT and CDR2 as YNNKEL (reference sequence). The CDR3 consists of 14 residues. In DNA form, the CDR3 reads TGTGCCGGCAGCCAAGCGGGGGGTCAAGAGACCCAGTACTTC. It yields the protein CAGSQAGGQETQYF.

The rearrangement links TRBV9 to TRBJ2-3; D may be TRBD2 (5 bases). Germline V gene lookup returns CDR1 SGDLS and CDR2 YYNGEE. V was trimmed by 0 bases and J by 8 bases, leaving 13 bases between them. The CDR3 has 14 amino acids. This chain's CDR3 is CASSVVPLAGTQYF. CDR3 DNA sequence: TGTGCCAGCAGCGTAGTACCGTTGGCGGGTACGCAGTATTTT.

V and J are TRBV21-1 and TRBJ1-2; the D call in the table, TRBD1, was not verified against the DNA. TRBV21-1 is labeled a pseudogene. The CDR3 runs 15 residues. CDR3 amino acids: CASSRFDRQNYGYTF. DNA of the CDR3: TGTGCCAGCAGCAGATTTGACAGGCAAAACTATGGCTACACCTTC.

For the CDR3, the DNA is TGTGCCAGCCGTCGGACTAGCGGGGGAAATACGCAGTATTTT. Protein product: CASRRTSGGNTQYF. This chain uses TRBV2 with TRBJ2-3, with TRBD2 identical over 13 bases. CDR1 and CDR2 (germline): SNHLY, FYNNEI. The CDR3 is 14 residues long. After removal of 8 bases from V and 7 bases from J, the junction contained 6 bases not matched to a gene.

This clone has just one count. The gene calls are TRBV28 and TRBJ1-6; a possible D gene is TRBD1 (6 bases). From germline, CDR1 is MDHEN and CDR2 SYDVKM. V lost 10 bases and J 1 base, leaving 14 bases between the germline ends. The CDR3 is 15 amino acids. As DNA, the CDR3 is TGTGCCACCGATAGCCAGGGGTCCTATAATTCACCCCTCCACTTT. The encoded protein is CATDSQGSYNSPLHF. The variable domain in full, completed from reference TRBV28 and TRBJ1-6, reads DVKVTQSSRYLVKRTGEKVFLECVQDMDHENMFWYRQDPGLGLRLIYFSYDVKMKEKGDIPEGYSVSREKKERFSLILESASTNQTSMYLCATDSQGSYNSPLHFGNGTRLTVT.

This clone was seen a single time. This sequence joins TRBV7-8 and TRBJ2-1, with TRBD2 as a possible D gene (7 bases). This CDR3 is 15 amino acids long. Per germline, CDR1 SGHVS and CDR2 FQNEAQ. With 3 bases removed from V and 4 bases from J, the gap between germline ends came to 13 bases. The DNA of the CDR3 is TGTGCCAGCAGCTTTGATCGGGGGGCATACAATGAGCAGTTCTTC. Translated: CASSFDRGAYNEQFF.

V and J are TRBV20-1 and TRBJ2-7; D remains unclear. Germline V CDR1 and CDR2: DFQATT, SNEGSKA (reference sequence). V shed 3 bases and J shed 3 bases, with 6 bases lying between them. This CDR3 has 11 amino acids. The CDR3 sequence is CSASENYEQYF. The CDR3 DNA reads TGCAGTGCTAGCGAGAACTACGAGCAGTACTTC.

This clone occurred once. The sample contains more than one DNA sequence encoding this CDR3. The chain joins TRBV27 to TRBJ1-5; no clear D. Trimming shortened V by 9 bases and J by 3 bases, and 15 bases separated the two germline ends. The CDR3 sequence is 14 residues long. Germline V gene lookup returns CDR1 MNHEY and CDR2 SMNVEV (reference sequence). CDR3 DNA sequence: TGTGCCAGTAGTGTGGTCTCCGACAATCAGCCCCAGCATTTT. It specifies CASSVVSDNQPQHF.

V gene TRBV3-1 (or the pseudogene TRBV3-2) combines with J gene TRBJ2-1; 9 nucleotides match TRBD2. Germline trimming cut 3 bases from V and 0 bases from J; bases unmatched to any gene: 0. Germline CDR1 and CDR2: LGHDT and YNNKEL (reference sequence). The CDR3 length is 15 residues. The CDR3 DNA follows: TGTGCCAGCAGCCATAGCGGGAGCTCCTACAATGAGCAGTTCTTC. Translation: CASSHSGSSYNEQFF.

This clone turned up a few times. The chain carries TRBV12-5 and TRBJ2-5; weak D call: TRBD1 (5 bases). Germline assignment: CDR1 LGHNT and CDR2 FRNRAP. Trimming took off 1 base at V and 14 bases at J, with 20 bases between the two ends. The CDR3 sequence is 14 residues long. CDR3 sequence: CASGLATNPWTNYF. In DNA form, the CDR3 reads TGTGCTAGTGGTTTGGCCACAAACCCCTGGACAAATTACTTC.

This clone is a singleton in its sample. CDR3 bases: TGTGCCAGCAGCTTATTTGAGGACACTGAAGCTTTCTTT. As protein: CASSLFEDTEAFF. V gene TRBV7-3 combines with J gene TRBJ1-1; D call uncertain. V lost 2 bases, J lost 3 bases, and 7 bases lay in between. The CDR3 sequence is 13 residues long. From germline, CDR1 is SGHTA and CDR2 FQGTGA.

This rearrangement joins TRBV4-1 to TRBJ1-2; D is undetermined. V was trimmed by 1 base and J by 7 bases, leaving 7 bases between them. This CDR3 comprises 12 residues. Germline assignment: CDR1 MGHRA and CDR2 YSYEKL. CDR3: CASSQAGLGYTF. In DNA form, the CDR3 reads TGCGCCAGCAGCCAAGCGGGCCTTGGCTACACCTTC.

The chain has TRBV14 and TRBJ1-3; maybe TRBD1 (5 bases). CDR3 length: 16 amino acids. V was trimmed by 4 bases and J by 0 bases, leaving 13 bases between them. Germline V CDR1 and CDR2: SGHDN, FVKESK. CDR3 loop: CASSPTGGNSGNTIYF. The CDR3 nucleotides read TGTGCCAGCAGCCCGACCGGGGGAAACTCTGGAAACACCATATATTTT.

The rearrangement uses TRBV15 and TRBJ2-1; D remains unclear. The CDR3 consists of 15 residues. The V end was cut by 0 bases, the J end by 8 bases, with 14 bases between. CDR1 and CDR2 (germline): LNHNV, YYDKDF (reference sequence). The CDR3 loop is CATSRDISQLYEQFF. The CDR3 bases are TGTGCCACCAGCAGAGATATTTCACAGCTCTATGAGCAGTTCTTC. Filled out from reference TRBV15 and TRBJ2-1, the complete variable domain reads DAMVIQNPRYQVTQFGKPVTLSCSQTLNHNVMYWYQQKSSQAPKLLFHYYDKDFNNEADTPDNFQSRRPNTSFCFLDIRSPGLGDTAMYLCATSRDISQLYEQFFGPGTRLTVL.

V and J are TRBV29-1 and TRBJ2-3; the match to TRBD1 covers 9 bases. J gave up 5 bases and V 2 bases, and 8 bases lay outside the gene matches. The CDR3 is 15 amino acids. From germline, CDR1 is SQVTM and CDR2 ANQGSEA. CDR3 DNA sequence: TGCAGCGTTGAATCTGGGACAGGGACGATAGATACGCAGTATTTT. Encoded protein: CSVESGTGTIDTQYF.

This clone was picked up a small number of times. The V gene is TRBV5-4, the J gene TRBJ1-1, with no clear D. V lost 6 bases and J lost 6, with 18 bases in between. The CDR3 length is 14 residues. The V gene's germline CDR1 is SGHNT and CDR2 YYREEE (reference sequence). This chain's CDR3 is CASIKVGGNSEAFF. CDR3 nucleotide sequence: TGTGCCAGCATCAAGGTAGGAGGAAACTCTGAAGCTTTCTTT.

The V gene is TRBV21-1, the J gene TRBJ2-3; the table's TRBD2 call for D was not verified on the DNA. TRBV21-1 is labeled a pseudogene. The CDR3 runs to 21 residues. CDR3 residues: CASSEDRGLAGGPLGTDTQYF. The DNA for the CDR3 is TGTGCCAGCAGCGAAGATAGGGGACTAGCGGGGGGGCCTTTAGGCACAGATACGCAGTATTTT.

The CDR3 bases are TGTGCCAGCAGCCGCGACAGGGGAGAGGGCTACACCTTC. Translation: CASSRDRGEGYTF. The gene calls are TRBV4-2 and TRBJ1-2, with 8 bases identical to TRBD1. The V gene's germline CDR1 is LGHNA and CDR2 YNFKEQ. J gave up 8 bases and V 4 bases, and 6 bases lay outside the gene matches. This CDR3 spans 13 amino acids.

V and J are TRBV7-9 and TRBJ2-3, with D unclear. Germline CDR1 SEHNR, CDR2 FQNEAQ (reference sequence). V lost 7 bases and J 2 bases, leaving 13 bases between the germline ends. The CDR3 consists of 14 residues. CDR3 amino acids: CASTKGEPTDTQYF. The CDR3 DNA is TGTGCCAGCACAAAGGGCGAACCCACAGATACGCAGTATTTT.

The chain links TRBV2 to TRBJ2-1, with 8 bases identical to TRBD2. This CDR3 has 16 amino acids. Trimming at V came to 6 bases and at J to 4 bases, leaving 11 bases not matched to a gene. CDR1 is SNHLY and CDR2 is FYNNEI in the germline V gene. The chain's CDR3 is CASRLDAGGLYNEQFF. CDR3 DNA sequence: TGTGCCAGCAGGTTGGATGCGGGGGGTTTGTACAATGAGCAGTTCTTC.

The V call is TRBV7-3, the J call TRBJ1-2, with 8 bases matching TRBD1. This CDR3 is built from 14 residues. The germline V gene has CDR1 SGHTA and CDR2 FQGTGA. The V gene end was trimmed by 4 bases and the J gene end by 4 bases; junction bases not matched to a gene: 5. The DNA of the CDR3 is TGTGCCAGCAGCTCAGGGGGCGAGGGCTATGGCTACACCTTC. Translating gives CASSSGGEGYGYTF.

The CDR3 nucleotides read TGTGCCAGCAGCTTACTTGACAGGGTATCATCACCCCTCCACTTT. It is translated as CASSLLDRVSSPLHF. The chain recombines TRBV7-2 with TRBJ1-6, with 7 bases fitting TRBD1. There are 15 residues in the CDR3. Germline V gene data show CDR1 as SGHTA and CDR2 as FQGNSA. Unmatched junction bases numbered 8, after V lost 2 bases and J lost 10 bases.

J is TRBJ2-1 and V is TRBV6-4; D possibly corresponds to TRBD2 (5 bases). The germline V gene encodes CDR1 MRHNA and CDR2 SNTAGT. The CDR3 contains 15 residues. V was shortened by 4 bases and J by 6 bases, with 16 bases between the two germline ends. The CDR3 loop reads CASSGMAGAINEQFF. The CDR3 region has the DNA TGTGCCAGCAGTGGAATGGCGGGCGCGATCAATGAGCAGTTCTTC.

The chain employs TRBV7-2 and TRBJ2-7; D gene unclear. CDR1 is SGHTA, CDR2 FQGNSA, per germline. The CDR3 extends over 13 amino acids. The V gene lost 1 base and the J gene lost 3 bases, with 7 bases spanning the gap. DNA for the CDR3: TGTGCCAGCAGCTTAGTGCCCAACTACGAGCAGTACTTC. Translating gives CASSLVPNYEQYF.

The V call is TRBV5-6, the J call TRBJ1-1, with unresolved D. The V gene's germline CDR1 is SGHDT and CDR2 YYEEEE. With 0 bases removed from V and 1 base from J, the gap between germline ends came to 7 bases. The CDR3 sequence is 14 residues long. This CDR3 is CASSLVGRNTEAFF. The CDR3 bases are TGTGCCAGCAGCTTGGTAGGGCGGAACACTGAAGCTTTCTTT.

The chain combines TRBV5-8 with TRBJ2-2; 7 bases agree with TRBD1. Trimming at V came to 4 bases and at J to 7 bases, leaving 10 bases not matched to a gene. The germline CDR1 and CDR2 sequences are SGHTS and YDEGEE. The CDR3 has 15 residues. CDR3 DNA sequence: TGTGCCAGCAGCCTAACGGGACAGAAAGGCGGGGAGCTGTTTTTT. Its protein is CASSLTGQKGGELFF. Filled out from reference TRBV5-8 and TRBJ2-2, the complete variable domain reads EAGVTQSPTHLIKTRGQQATLRCSPISGHTSVYWYQQALGLGLQFLLWYDEGEERNRGNFPPRFSGRQFPNYSSELNVNALELEDSALYLCASSLTGQKGGELFFGEGSRLTVL.

The gene calls are TRBV9 and TRBJ1-1; the D is unclear. Germline V gene sequence: CDR1 SGDLS, CDR2 YYNGEE. The CDR3 has 13 residues. The V end was cut by 0 bases, the J end by 7 bases, with 10 bases between. The CDR3 spells CASSVDVGLEAFF. Written as DNA, the CDR3 is TGTGCCAGCAGCGTAGATGTTGGCCTTGAAGCTTTCTTT.